Shown below are 21 T cell receptor beta chains from a single sample sequenced in a study of blood T cell dynamics during melanoma immunotherapy. TCRdb's copy holds only in-frame clones and misses some; the assay was immunoSEQ multiplex PCR. In the table there are about 18,000 clones, about 89% of which are singletons. Time point meaning: pre-treatment baseline. The material was blood, obtained from a patient treated with checkpoint blockade. These TCRs come from a human donor with melanoma.

The gene calls are TRBV6-1 and TRBJ1-5; D remains ambiguous. V shed 9 bases and J shed 3 bases, with 12 bases lying between them. The CDR3 totals 13 residues. Germline lookup yields CDR1 MNHNS and CDR2 SASEGT. The CDR3 nucleotides are TGTGCCAGTAAAGGACGGATCAATCAGCCCCAGCATTTT. Translated, it gives CASKGRINQPQHF.

The chain carries TRBV11-2 and TRBJ1-4; D may be TRBD1 (6 bases). Germline assignment: CDR1 SGHAT and CDR2 FQNNGV. The CDR3 length is 14 residues. Trimming removed 5 bases from V and 4 bases from J, with 11 bases in between. CDR3 DNA sequence: TGTGCCAGCAGCATACAGGGCGGTAATGAAAAACTGTTTTTT. It specifies CASSIQGGNEKLFF. Full variable domain (outside the CDR3, taken from reference TRBV11-2 and TRBJ1-4): EAGVAQSPRYKIIEKRQSVAFWCNPISGHATLYWYQQILGQGPKLLIQFQNNGVVDDSQLPKDRFSAERLKGVDSTLKIQPAKLEDSAVYLCASSIQGGNEKLFFGSGTQLSVL.

The chain joins TRBV28 to TRBJ2-3; 7 bases fit TRBD1. Germline CDR1 MDHEN, CDR2 SYDVKM. The trim removed 2 bases at V and 3 bases at J, leaving 5 bases unmatched. The CDR3 is 15 amino acids. CDR3 loop: CASSLLQGETDTQYF. CDR3 nucleotide sequence: TGTGCCAGCAGTTTACTTCAGGGGGAAACAGATACGCAGTATTTT.

The genes are TRBV5-6 and TRBJ1-4; D perhaps matches TRBD1 (5 bases). From germline, CDR1 is SGHDT and CDR2 YYEEEE. The germline V and J ends were trimmed by 2 bases and 4 bases, with 15 bases remaining between them. The CDR3 runs to 16 residues. The CDR3 sequence: CASSFGAGKFNEKLFF. CDR3 coding DNA: TGTGCCAGCAGCTTCGGGGCGGGGAAATTTAATGAAAAACTGTTTTTT.

This clone was detected only once. V usage is TRBV9 and J usage is TRBJ1-3, with 12 bases matching TRBD1. Germline V gives CDR1 SGDLS, CDR2 YYNGEE. This CDR3 spans 18 amino acids. V trimming: 2 bases; J trimming: 1 base; junction bases outside the gene matches: 7. For the CDR3, the DNA is TGTGCCAGCAGCGTTGGGCCGGGACAGGGGGCATCTGGAAACACCATATATTTT. This sequence encodes CASSVGPGQGASGNTIYF. Variable domain in full (rest from reference TRBV9 and TRBJ1-3): DSGVTQTPKHLITATGQRVTLRCSPRSGDLSVYWYQQSLDQGLQFLIQYYNGEERAKGNILERFSAQQFPDLHSELNLSSLELGDSALYFCASSVGPGQGASGNTIYFGEGSWLTVV.

The chain links TRBV18 to TRBJ2-7, with D tentatively TRBD1 or TRBD2 (5 bases each). The CDR3 contains 13 residues. In germline, CDR1 is KGHSH, CDR2 LQKENI. Trimming removed 6 bases from V and 0 bases from J, with 9 bases in between. In nucleotides, the CDR3 is TGTGCCAGCTCTCGGGACGGCTCCTACGAGCAGTACTTC. This sequence encodes CASSRDGSYEQYF.

The chain uses TRBV5-6 and TRBJ1-2; TRBD1 aligns across 7 bases. CDR1 and CDR2 (germline): SGHDT, YYEEEE. This CDR3 is built from 12 residues. V lost 3 bases to trimming and J lost 7 bases; unmatched junction nucleotides: 3. The chain's CDR3 is CASSSTGSGYTF. Here the CDR3 DNA reads TGTGCCAGCAGCTCGACAGGGTCTGGCTACACCTTC.

The chain recombines TRBV7-2 with TRBJ1-5; the match to TRBD1 covers 8 bases. Germline V gene sequence: CDR1 SGHTA, CDR2 FQGNSA. Trimming at V came to 6 bases and at J to 2 bases, leaving 9 bases not matched to a gene. This CDR3 is 16 amino acids long. The CDR3 nucleotides read TGTGCCAGCAGGAATGACAGGGGTTTTGGCAATCAGCCCCAGCATTTT. Residues: CASRNDRGFGNQPQHF.

V gene TRBV6-1 combines with J gene TRBJ2-7; D call uncertain. Germline-derived CDR1 and CDR2 are MNHNS and SASEGT. Between the trimmed V and J ends, which lost 6 bases and 6 bases, there was a span of 12 bases. The CDR3 covers 12 residues. CDR3 bases: TGTGCCAGCAGGGCCCCAATGGGCGAGCAGTACTTC. Amino acids: CASRAPMGEQYF.

V usage is TRBV7-9 and J usage is TRBJ1-1; D is uncertain. This CDR3 is built from 15 residues. Trimming cost V 5 bases and J 1 base, with 14 bases left between them. CDR1 is SEHNR, CDR2 FQNEAQ, per germline (reference sequence). CDR3 loop: CASSPTTGENTEAFF. In DNA, the CDR3 is TGTGCCAGCAGCCCAACGACCGGGGAGAACACTGAAGCTTTCTTT.

The rearrangement links TRBV6-5 to TRBJ1-1, with D tentatively TRBD1 (6 bases). Trimming left V 0 bases short and J 7 bases short, with 9 bases between. The CDR3 is 13 residues long. Germline loops: CDR1 MNHEY, CDR2 SVGAGI. The CDR3 region is CASSYSGTSEAFF. The CDR3 DNA reads TGTGCCAGCAGTTACTCGGGGACAAGTGAAGCTTTCTTT.

The chain is built from TRBV11-2 and TRBJ2-7; 10 bases fit TRBD1. This CDR3 is built from 16 residues. Germline V CDR1 and CDR2: SGHAT, FQNNGV. V gave up 5 bases and J gave up 5 bases; unmatched junction bases: 12. The CDR3 nucleotides read TGTGCCAGCAGCCCCGCCGGGACAGGGGTTTTCCACGAGCAGTACTTC. Protein sequence: CASSPAGTGVFHEQYF.

The V call is TRBV7-8, the J call TRBJ2-1; 7 bases match TRBD2. This CDR3 is 18 amino acids long. The V gene's germline CDR1 is SGHVS and CDR2 FQNEAQ. V shed 1 base and J 6 bases; nucleotides not matched to a gene: 15. CDR3 coding DNA: TGTGCCAGCAGCTTAGGTCGGCTCGGCGGGAGATTTTCCAATGAGCAGTTCTTC. This gives the protein CASSLGRLGGRFSNEQFF.

V is TRBV28 and J is TRBJ1-1, with D uncertain. Trimming took 2 bases from V and 1 from J, leaving 8 bases between them. CDR3 length: 14 amino acids. Germline V gives CDR1 MDHEN, CDR2 SYDVKM. The chain's CDR3 is CASSLIGPNTEAFF. The CDR3, as DNA: TGTGCCAGCAGTTTAATAGGCCCGAACACTGAAGCTTTCTTT.

The V gene is TRBV9, the J gene TRBJ2-1; 11 nucleotides align to TRBD1. J was trimmed by 3 bases and V by 4 bases; bases with no gene match: 6. This CDR3 spans 16 amino acids. Germline V gene data show CDR1 as SGDLS and CDR2 as YYNGEE. Here the CDR3 reads CASSKTGTGGYNEQFF. The CDR3 nucleotides are TGTGCCAGCAGCAAAACCGGGACAGGGGGCTACAATGAGCAGTTCTTC. The full variable domain, rest sourced from reference TRBV9 and TRBJ2-1, is DSGVTQTPKHLITATGQRVTLRCSPRSGDLSVYWYQQSLDQGLQFLIQYYNGEERAKGNILERFSAQQFPDLHSELNLSSLELGDSALYFCASSKTGTGGYNEQFFGPGTRLTVL.

This chain joins TRBV7-9 and TRBJ2-5, with D unclear. The tail of the sequence fits TRBJ2-7 better, so the J call may be wrong. Germline values: CDR1 SEHNR, CDR2 FQNEAQ (reference sequence). The CDR3 is made up of 12 amino acids. Here the CDR3 DNA reads TGTGCCAGCAGCTTAAGCTCCTACGAGCAGTACTTC. The encoded protein is CASSLSSYEQYF.

The rearrangement uses TRBV7-8 and TRBJ2-7; the D gene is possibly TRBD1 (6 bases). Trimming removed 4 bases at V and 6 bases at J, with 16 bases between. The CDR3 extends over 14 amino acids. Germline loops: CDR1 SGHVS, CDR2 FQNEAQ. This chain's CDR3 is CASSSDRWGPEQYF. CDR3 bases: TGTGCCAGCAGCTCCGACCGGTGGGGGCCCGAGCAGTACTTC.

The chain joins TRBV5-8 to TRBJ1-2, with D possibly matching TRBD1 (5 bases). Between the trimmed V and J ends, which lost 6 bases and 4 bases, there was a span of 22 bases. In germline, CDR1 is SGHTS, CDR2 YDEGEE. This CDR3 has 16 amino acids. The CDR3 protein is CASTIKEGQRVYGYTF. For the CDR3, the DNA is TGTGCCAGCACCATCAAGGAGGGGCAAAGAGTCTATGGCTACACCTTC. Supplemented by reference TRBV5-8 and TRBJ1-2, the full variable domain reads EAGVTQSPTHLIKTRGQQATLRCSPISGHTSVYWYQQALGLGLQFLLWYDEGEERNRGNFPPRFSGRQFPNYSSELNVNALELEDSALYLCASTIKEGQRVYGYTFGSGTRLTVV.

The chain uses TRBV6-5 and TRBJ1-1, with a tentative D call TRBD1 (5 bases). This CDR3 region has 14 residues. With 2 bases removed from V and 2 bases from J, the gap between germline ends came to 9 bases. CDR1 and CDR2 from the germline V gene are MNHEY and SVGAGI. CDR3 residues: CASSYRGRNTEAFF. DNA of the CDR3: TGTGCCAGCAGTTACAGGGGACGAAACACTGAAGCTTTCTTT.

The chain joins TRBV29-1 to TRBJ1-1; the D is unclear. CDR1 SQVTM and CDR2 ANQGSEA come from the germline V gene. This CDR3 has 14 amino acids. V lost 6 bases and J 2 bases, leaving 16 bases between the germline ends. The CDR3 loop is CSVRQLRDNTEAFF. CDR3 in DNA: TGCAGCGTCAGACAACTTCGGGATAACACTGAAGCTTTCTTT.

The J gene is TRBJ2-1, the V gene TRBV7-6, with D possibly matching TRBD2 (6 bases). V dropped 7 bases and J dropped 4 bases, with 14 bases sitting between them. Germline V gene lookup returns CDR1 SGHVS and CDR2 FNYEAQ. There are 14 residues in the CDR3. The CDR3 DNA reads as TGTGCCAGCACTCTAGGGGACTTATACAATGAGCAGTTCTTC. Translating it yields CASTLGDLYNEQFF. Filled out from reference TRBV7-6 and TRBJ2-1, the complete variable domain reads GAGVSQSPRYKVTKRGQDVALRCDPISGHVSLYWYRQALGQGPEFLTYFNYEAQQDKSGLPNDRFSAERPEGSISTLTIQRTEQRDSAMYRCASTLGDLYNEQFFGPGTRLTVL.